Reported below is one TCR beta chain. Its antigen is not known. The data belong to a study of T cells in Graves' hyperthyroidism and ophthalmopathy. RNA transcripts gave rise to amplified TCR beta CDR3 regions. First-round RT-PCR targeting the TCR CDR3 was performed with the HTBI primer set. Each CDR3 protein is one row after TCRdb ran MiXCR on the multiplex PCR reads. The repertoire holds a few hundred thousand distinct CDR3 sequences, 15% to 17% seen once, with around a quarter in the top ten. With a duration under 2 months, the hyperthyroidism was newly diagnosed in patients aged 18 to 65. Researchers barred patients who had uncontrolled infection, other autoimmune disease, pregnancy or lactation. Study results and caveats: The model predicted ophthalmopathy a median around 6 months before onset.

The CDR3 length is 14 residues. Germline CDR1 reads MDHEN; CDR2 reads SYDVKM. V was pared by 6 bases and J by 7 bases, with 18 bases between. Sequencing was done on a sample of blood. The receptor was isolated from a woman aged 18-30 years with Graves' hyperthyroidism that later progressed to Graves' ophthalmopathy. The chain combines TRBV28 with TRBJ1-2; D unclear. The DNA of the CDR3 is TGTGCCAGCAGCCGCTCTTCGGAATTAGGTGGCTACACCTTC. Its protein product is CASSRSSELGGYTF.